This record looks at one TCR beta chain sequence and its context. In the original workflow: Estimated nucleated cell counts came from reference gene primer amplification. TCRdb's copy holds only in-frame clones and misses some; the assay was immunoSEQ multiplex PCR. V and J calls plus clone size are reproduced from that table; the DNA served to infer D and trimming. The sample contains 110,000 to 150,000 clones, around 76% of which appear only once. This CDR3 comprises 11 residues. The J segment lost 7 bases and the V segment lost 11 bases, leaving 5 bases of the junction unmatched. Germline CDR1 is MGHRA and CDR2 is YSYEKL. The source of the sample is a study of blood T cell repertoires in COVID-19. Whole-study context: Acute and convalescent COVID-19 samples came from the United States, Italy and Spain. The cDNA or gDNA used as material had been derived from T cells, B-cell-depleted T cells, or PBMCs.

This rearrangement joins TRBV4-1 to TRBJ2-1; 7 nucleotides match TRBD2. This clonotype originated in a man between 60 and 75 years old with acute or convalescent COVID-19. Sequenced sample: peripheral blood. CDR3 sequence (DNA): TGCGCCCCGGGGGGTCTTAATGAGCAGTTCTTC. This encodes CAPGGLNEQFF.